A selection of T cell receptor beta chains follows, all from one sample in a study of shared clonotypes between healthy human individuals. The assay was immunoSEQ multiplex PCR, and TCRdb's table has in-frame clones only and misses some. The table lists over a million clones, around 95% of them singletons, with approximately 1.2% in the top ten. Sequences were obtained from naive CD4+ T cells sorted from blood. These receptors came from a man aged 25-45 years in good health. Each CDR3 is given with its conserved first and last residue. Fields, in order: clone size, D gene, J gene, CDR3 length, V gene, CDR3 DNA, CDR3 protein. The D gene is left open where the match is weak. The size entry is marked missing in some rows and otherwise reads once, few, many or a size class.

abundance: .; d_gene: TRBD1; j_gene: TRBJ2-3; len: 15; v_gene: TRBV5-5; CDR3nt: TGTGCCAGCAGCTCAGGGACAGACTTGCCGGGTACGCAGTATTTT; CDR3aa: CASSSGTDLPGTQYF
abundance: .; d_gene: .; j_gene: TRBJ2-7; len: 16; v_gene: TRBV5-1; CDR3nt: TGCGCCAGCAGCTTGAAGGAATCGAAAGGAACCTACGAGCAGTACTTC; CDR3aa: CASSLKESKGTYEQYF
abundance: .; d_gene: .; j_gene: TRBJ1-5; len: 14; v_gene: TRBV7-2; CDR3nt: TGTGCCAGCAGCTATAGACAGGGCAATCAGCCCCAGCATTTT; CDR3aa: CASSYRQGNQPQHF
abundance: .; d_gene: .; j_gene: TRBJ2-5; len: 13; v_gene: TRBV9; CDR3nt: TGTGCCAGCAGCGTAACCCAGTGGGCGACCCAGTACTTC; CDR3aa: CASSVTQWATQYF
abundance: .; d_gene: TRBD2; j_gene: TRBJ2-1; len: 16; v_gene: TRBV9; CDR3nt: TGTGCCAGCAGCAGGTCGGCGGGAGGGTTAACCGATGAGCAGTTCTTC; CDR3aa: CASSRSAGGLTDEQFF
abundance: .; d_gene: TRBD1; j_gene: TRBJ2-6; len: 19; v_gene: TRBV5-5; CDR3nt: TGTGCCAGCTGGGTCGGGGACAGTCGTTATTTAACTGGGGCCAACGTCCTGACTTTC; CDR3aa: CASWVGDSRYLTGANVLTF
abundance: .; d_gene: .; j_gene: TRBJ2-7; len: 12; v_gene: TRBV6-1; CDR3nt: TGTGCCAGTTTCAGAGCAGGCAACGAGCAGTACTTC; CDR3aa: CASFRAGNEQYF
abundance: .; d_gene: .; j_gene: TRBJ2-2; len: 15; v_gene: TRBV11-2; CDR3nt: TGTGCCAGCAGGGGCGTCGGGTTTCACACCGGGGAGCTGTTTTTT; CDR3aa: CASRGVGFHTGELFF
abundance: .; d_gene: .; j_gene: TRBJ2-7; len: 15; v_gene: TRBV13; CDR3nt: TGTGCCAGCAGCCCCGGGCCCGTTTACTCCTACGAGCAGTACTTC; CDR3aa: CASSPGPVYSYEQYF
abundance: .; d_gene: .; j_gene: TRBJ1-5; len: 16; v_gene: TRBV7-8; CDR3nt: TGTGCCAGCAGCTCCCTCAGGGTGTTTAGCAATCAGCCCCAGCATTTT; CDR3aa: CASSSLRVFSNQPQHF
abundance: .; d_gene: TRBD2; j_gene: TRBJ2-1; len: 17; v_gene: TRBV9; CDR3nt: TGTGCCAGCAGCGCAAGACTAGCGGGGAATCGCTACAATGAGCAGTTCTTC; CDR3aa: CASSARLAGNRYNEQFF
abundance: .; d_gene: .; j_gene: TRBJ2-3; len: 16; v_gene: TRBV19; CDR3nt: TGTGCCAGTAGTCCCGTCACGACGCAGGGCACAGATACGCAGTATTTT; CDR3aa: CASSPVTTQGTDTQYF
abundance: .; d_gene: TRBD2; j_gene: TRBJ2-3; len: 15; v_gene: TRBV7-8; CDR3nt: TGTGCCAGCAGCTTAGTGGTAGCGGGAGGAGATACGCAGTATTTT; CDR3aa: CASSLVVAGGDTQYF
abundance: once; d_gene: TRBD2; j_gene: TRBJ2-7; len: 16; v_gene: TRBV28; CDR3nt: TGTGCCAGCAGTCCCCCGGGGGGGGGCCCACACTACGAGCAGTACTTC; CDR3aa: CASSPPGGGPHYEQYF
abundance: .; d_gene: .; j_gene: TRBJ2-5; len: 17; v_gene: TRBV19; CDR3nt: TGTGCCAGTCGAAAAAAGGCCCTCCACACGTACCAAGAGACCCAGTACTTC; CDR3aa: CASRKKALHTYQETQYF
abundance: .; d_gene: TRBD2; j_gene: TRBJ2-7; len: 19; v_gene: TRBV28; CDR3nt: TGTGCCAGCAGTCCACCGGGACTAGCGGGAGTTGGTGCGCCGGGGGAGCAGTACTTC; CDR3aa: CASSPPGLAGVGAPGEQYF
abundance: once; d_gene: .; j_gene: TRBJ2-1; len: 11; v_gene: TRBV7-3; CDR3nt: TGTGCCAGCAGCTTAAGTGAGGAGCAGTTCTTC; CDR3aa: CASSLSEEQFF
abundance: .; d_gene: TRBD2; j_gene: TRBJ2-1; len: 16; v_gene: TRBV5-1; CDR3nt: TGCGCCAGCAGCTTAAGCGGGACCGCCCTCTACAATGAGCAGTTCTTC; CDR3aa: CASSLSGTALYNEQFF
abundance: few; d_gene: .; j_gene: TRBJ2-5; len: 13; v_gene: TRBV18; CDR3nt: TGTGCCAGCTCACCAGGGTCCCAAGAGACCCAGTACTTC; CDR3aa: CASSPGSQETQYF
abundance: .; d_gene: .; j_gene: TRBJ2-1; len: 13; v_gene: TRBV6-1; CDR3nt: TGTGCCAGCAGCCGGGATCCCCGGGGGCAGCAGTTCTTC; CDR3aa: CASSRDPRGQQFF
abundance: .; d_gene: .; j_gene: TRBJ2-3; len: 13; v_gene: TRBV14; CDR3nt: TGTGCCACCTCTTATAGCGGCACAGATACGCAGTATTTT; CDR3aa: CATSYSGTDTQYF
abundance: .; d_gene: .; j_gene: TRBJ2-7; len: 15; v_gene: TRBV7-2; CDR3nt: TGTGCCAGCAGCCAGACAGCGAGAGTTTTCTACGAGCAGTACTTC; CDR3aa: CASSQTARVFYEQYF
abundance: .; d_gene: .; j_gene: TRBJ2-3; len: 13; v_gene: TRBV2; CDR3nt: TGTGCCAGCGGGAGAGCGAGCACAGATACGCAGTATTTT; CDR3aa: CASGRASTDTQYF
abundance: .; d_gene: .; j_gene: TRBJ2-3; len: 11; v_gene: TRBV2; CDR3nt: TGTGCCACCTCTATAGCGGATACGCAGTATTTT; CDR3aa: CATSIADTQYF
abundance: .; d_gene: .; j_gene: TRBJ2-4; len: 14; v_gene: TRBV28; CDR3nt: TGTGCCAGCCAGGGTAGCGGAGACAAAAACATTCAGTACTTC; CDR3aa: CASQGSGDKNIQYF
abundance: .; d_gene: .; j_gene: TRBJ2-3; len: 13; v_gene: TRBV5-1; CDR3nt: TGCGCCAGCAGAGGAAGCAGCACAGATACGCAGTATTTT; CDR3aa: CASRGSSTDTQYF
abundance: .; d_gene: TRBD1; j_gene: TRBJ2-2; len: 15; v_gene: TRBV23-1; CDR3nt: TGCGCCAGCGGTAAGACAGGGGGTAACACCGGGGAGCTGTTTTTT; CDR3aa: CASGKTGGNTGELFF
abundance: .; d_gene: TRBD2; j_gene: TRBJ2-1; len: 15; v_gene: TRBV28; CDR3nt: TGTGCCAGCAGTTGGACTAGCGGCCACTGGAATGAGCAGTTCTTC; CDR3aa: CASSWTSGHWNEQFF
abundance: .; d_gene: TRBD2; j_gene: TRBJ2-1; len: 20; v_gene: TRBV28; CDR3nt: TGTGCCAGCAGTTTGAGGCTAAGGGCATCGGTCACCGGGAGGCAGAATGAGCAGTTCTTC; CDR3aa: CASSLRLRASVTGRQNEQFF
abundance: .; d_gene: TRBD2; j_gene: TRBJ2-3; len: 14; v_gene: TRBV29-1; CDR3nt: TGCAGCGTGGGGGGGAGGGCGCGTCCAGATACGCAGTATTTT; CDR3aa: CSVGGRARPDTQYF
abundance: .; d_gene: TRBD1; j_gene: TRBJ2-1; len: 15; v_gene: TRBV19; CDR3nt: TGTGCCAGTAGCACCCTCGGGACAGTGAACAATGAGCAGTTCTTC; CDR3aa: CASSTLGTVNNEQFF
abundance: .; d_gene: .; j_gene: TRBJ2-1; len: 12; v_gene: TRBV7-2; CDR3nt: TGTGCCAGCAGCCGGGGGTTCTATGAGCAGTTCTTC; CDR3aa: CASSRGFYEQFF
abundance: .; d_gene: TRBD2; j_gene: TRBJ2-3; len: 17; v_gene: TRBV7-9; CDR3nt: TGTGCCAGCAGCTTAGGGGGACTAGCGGGAGTTTATCATACGCAGTATTTT; CDR3aa: CASSLGGLAGVYHTQYF
abundance: .; d_gene: TRBD1; j_gene: TRBJ2-6; len: 15; v_gene: TRBV19; CDR3nt: TGTGCCAGTAGTATCCAGGGGGCGGGGGCCAACGTCCTGACTTTC; CDR3aa: CASSIQGAGANVLTF
abundance: .; d_gene: .; j_gene: TRBJ1-3; len: 15; v_gene: TRBV5-1; CDR3nt: TGCGCCAGCAGCTCGGGACTGGCCTCTGGAAACACCATATATTTT; CDR3aa: CASSSGLASGNTIYF
abundance: .; d_gene: .; j_gene: TRBJ1-1; len: 11; v_gene: TRBV7-9; CDR3nt: TGTGCCAGCAGCCCCAGGATTGAAGCTTTCTTT; CDR3aa: CASSPRIEAFF
abundance: .; d_gene: .; j_gene: TRBJ2-1; len: 14; v_gene: TRBV15; CDR3nt: TGTGCCACCAGCACAGTCCGGGACCCTAATGAGCAGTTCTTC; CDR3aa: CATSTVRDPNEQFF
abundance: .; d_gene: .; j_gene: TRBJ1-2; len: 13; v_gene: TRBV5-4; CDR3nt: TGTGCCAGCAGCCCTGACAGCAGCTATGGCTACACCTTC; CDR3aa: CASSPDSSYGYTF
abundance: .; d_gene: .; j_gene: TRBJ1-2; len: 10; v_gene: TRBV20-1; CDR3nt: TGCAGTGGGGGGGCGAATGGCTACACCTTC; CDR3aa: CSGGANGYTF
abundance: once; d_gene: TRBD1; j_gene: TRBJ1-5; len: 15; v_gene: TRBV5-1; CDR3nt: TGCGCCAGCAGCTTGGAAGGGGGCGGCAATCAGCCCCAGCATTTT; CDR3aa: CASSLEGGGNQPQHF
abundance: .; d_gene: .; j_gene: TRBJ2-7; len: 15; v_gene: TRBV7-8; CDR3nt: TGTGCCAGCAGCCCGTATCAGGGTTTAGTCTACGAGCAGTACTTC; CDR3aa: CASSPYQGLVYEQYF
abundance: .; d_gene: .; j_gene: TRBJ1-2; len: 15; v_gene: TRBV18; CDR3nt: TGTGCCAGCTCACCCGGGACCGAGTCTAACTATGGCTACACCTTC; CDR3aa: CASSPGTESNYGYTF